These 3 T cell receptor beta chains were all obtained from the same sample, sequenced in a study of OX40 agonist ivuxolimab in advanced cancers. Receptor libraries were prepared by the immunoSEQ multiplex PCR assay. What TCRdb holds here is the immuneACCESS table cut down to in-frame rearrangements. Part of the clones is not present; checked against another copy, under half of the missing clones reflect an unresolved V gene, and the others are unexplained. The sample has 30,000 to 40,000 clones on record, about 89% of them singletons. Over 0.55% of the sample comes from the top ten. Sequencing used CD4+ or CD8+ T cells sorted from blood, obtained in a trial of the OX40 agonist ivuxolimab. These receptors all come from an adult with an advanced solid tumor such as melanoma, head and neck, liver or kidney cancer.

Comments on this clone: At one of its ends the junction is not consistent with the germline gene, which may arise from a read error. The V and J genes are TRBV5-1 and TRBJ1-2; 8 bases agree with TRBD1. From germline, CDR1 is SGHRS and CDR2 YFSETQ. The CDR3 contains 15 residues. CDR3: CASSSIPGQGARYIF. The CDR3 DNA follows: TGCGCCAGCAGCTCGATTCCAGGACAGGGAGCTCGCTACATCTTC. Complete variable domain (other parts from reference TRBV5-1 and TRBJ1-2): KAGVTQTPRYLIKTRGQQVTLSCSPISGHRSVSWYQQTPGQGLQFLFEYFSETQRNKGNFPGRFSGRQFSNSRSEMNVSTLELGDSALYLCASSSIPGQGARYIFGSGTRLTVV.

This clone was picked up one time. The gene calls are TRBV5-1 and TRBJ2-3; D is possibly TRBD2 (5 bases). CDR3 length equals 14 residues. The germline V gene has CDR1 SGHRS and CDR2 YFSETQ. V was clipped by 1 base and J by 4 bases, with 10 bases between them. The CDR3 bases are TGCGCCAGCAGCTTGACTAGTGGGGCAGATACGCAGTATTTT. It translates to CASSLTSGADTQYF.

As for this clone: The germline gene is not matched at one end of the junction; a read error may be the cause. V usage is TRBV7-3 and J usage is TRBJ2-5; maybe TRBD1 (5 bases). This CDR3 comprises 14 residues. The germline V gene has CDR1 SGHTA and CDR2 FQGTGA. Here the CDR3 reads CASSLGARQGTQYF. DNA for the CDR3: TGTGCCAGCAGCTTAGGGGCCCGCCAAGGGACCCAGTACTTC.